Reported below is one T cell receptor beta chain. Its antigen is unidentified. V shed 4 bases and J 4 bases; nucleotides not matched to a gene: 13. The CDR3 runs 20 residues. The germline V gene has CDR1 KGHDR and CDR2 SFDVKD. TCRdb reanalysed the 5' RACE reads using MiXCR and keeps one entry per CDR3 protein. The sample records about 240,000 distinct CDR3 sequences, 10% to 13% being singletons. The sample comes from a study of CD8 T cells in ankylosing spondylitis. Whole-study findings and limits: The authors found the disease-linked clones to be CD8+ and relatively rare in peripheral blood.

The origin of this receptor is a male donor with ankylosing spondylitis or in good health (not recorded which). The genes are TRBV24-1 and TRBJ2-1; 15 positions agree with TRBD2. Sample: blood, either unsorted or a sorted T cell fraction (not recorded which). The CDR3 region has the DNA TGTGCCACCAGTGACGCTTCGCCGGGACTAGCGGGGGGTTATTACAATGAGCAGTTCTTC. This gives the protein CATSDASPGLAGGYYNEQFF.